A selection of T cell receptor beta chains follows, all from one sample in a study of T cell changes during pregnancy in multiple sclerosis. The assay was immunoSEQ multiplex PCR, and TCRdb's table has in-frame clones only and misses some. The data show 90,000 to 120,000 clones, approximately 94% seen once. This sample comprised peripheral blood, obtained in the second trimester of pregnancy. The receptors here all came from a female donor with multiple sclerosis, enrolled in a pregnancy study. Both conserved end residues are part of each CDR3. The D gene is left open where the match is weak. A clone size is listed for some rows: how often the clone was seen (once, few, many), or a class if it is expanded.

>15|.|.|TRBJ2-2|TRBV5-1
TGCGCCAGCAGCTTGGGACAGCCGAACACCGGGGAGCTGTTTTTT
CASSLGQPNTGELFF
>12|.|.|TRBJ1-1|TRBV13
TGTGCCAGCAGCTTAACGGTGCCTAAAGCTTTCTTT
CASSLTVPKAFF
>19|TRBD2|.|TRBJ2-3|TRBV9
TGTGCCAGCAGCGTAGACGTATTGGGACTAGCGGGGCGCACAGATACGCAGTATTTT
CASSVDVLGLAGRTDTQYF
>13|TRBD1|few|TRBJ1-1|TRBV6-1
TGTGCCAGCAGTGGACAGGGGTACACTGAAGCTTTCTTT
CASSGQGYTEAFF
>14|.|once|TRBJ1-1|TRBV7-2
TGTGCCAGCAGCCCAACGACAGGTCGTCCTGAAGCTTTCTTT
CASSPTTGRPEAFF
>13|TRBD1|once|TRBJ1-1|TRBV5-1
TGCGCCAGCAGCTCCAGGGGGCACACTGAAGCTTTCTTT
CASSSRGHTEAFF
>14|.|.|TRBJ1-2|TRBV30
TGTGCCTGGAGTGTAGGTTCGGGGTTTGATGGCTACACCTTC
CAWSVGSGFDGYTF
>14|TRBD2|.|TRBJ2-1|TRBV5-1
TGCGCCAGCAGCTTGGGCCCTGGGAGGGATGAGCAGTTCTTC
CASSLGPGRDEQFF
>15|TRBD1|few|TRBJ2-2|TRBV27
TGTGCCAGCAGTCCACAGGGGGTGGGCACCGGGGAGCTGTTTTTT
CASSPQGVGTGELFF
>16|TRBD2|.|TRBJ2-3|TRBV18
TGTGCCAGCTCACCGGGGATAGCGGGGGGCACAGATACGCAGTATTTT
CASSPGIAGGTDTQYF
>17|TRBD1|medium-sized|TRBJ1-5|TRBV18
TGTGCCAGCTCACTCTTCAGACAGGGCTCTAGCAATCAGCCCCAGCATTTT
CASSLFRQGSSNQPQHF
>16|TRBD1|.|TRBJ2-5|TRBV30
TGTGCCTGGAGTGTACGGAGGACAGGGGGATTGGAGACCCAGTACTTC
CAWSVRRTGGLETQYF
>12|.|.|TRBJ2-7|TRBV18
TGTGCCAGCTCACCAAACTACTACGAGCAGTACTTC
CASSPNYYEQYF
>19|.|once|TRBJ2-7|TRBV5-6
TGTGCCAGCAGCACTTGGGGGATCCTTGGGACAAGGTCTGCCTACGAGCAGTACTTC
CASSTWGILGTRSAYEQYF
>14|.|.|TRBJ1-5|TRBV9
TGTGCCAGCAGCGTAGGCCACAGGGACGGGCCCCAGCATTTT
CASSVGHRDGPQHF
>17|.|.|TRBJ2-2|TRBV10-2
TGCGCCAGCAGTGAGTCCACAGGCGGGGCGTACACCGGGGAGCTGTTTTTT
CASSESTGGAYTGELFF
>13|TRBD2|once|TRBJ2-7|TRBV5-1
TGCGCCAGCAGCCAAGGGACTAGCTACGAGCAGTACTTC
CASSQGTSYEQYF
>17|TRBD1|.|TRBJ1-4|TRBV23-1
TGCGCCAGCAGTCAACCGGGACAGAGACATTCAAACGAAAAACTGTTTTTT
CASSQPGQRHSNEKLFF
>16|TRBD1|.|TRBJ1-1|TRBV28
TGTGCCAGCAGTCCACGGACAGGGGTCCGGAACACTGAAGCTTTCTTT
CASSPRTGVRNTEAFF
>16|TRBD1|.|TRBJ1-1|TRBV28
TGTGCCAGCAGTTTATTACCGACAGGGGTTAACACTGAAGCTTTCTTT
CASSLLPTGVNTEAFF
>16|.|.|TRBJ2-5|TRBV27
TGTGCCAGCAGTTTATCGACCAGAGGGGGGGTCGAGACCCAGTACTTC
CASSLSTRGGVETQYF
>14|.|.|TRBJ1-5|TRBV19
TGTGCCAGTAGTACCAACAGGGATGATCAGCCCCAGCATTTT
CASSTNRDDQPQHF